This T cell receptor beta chain is drawn from a study of CD8 T cells in Susac syndrome. The authors reverse transcribed roughly 0.5 to 1 ug RNA with random hexamers. With immunoSEQ multiplex PCR, TCR beta CDR3 was amplified across 54 Vbeta and 13 Jbeta. TCRdb re-called the immunoSEQ multiplex PCR reads with MiXCR, one entry per CDR3 protein. The data show fewer than 350,000 distinct CDR3 sequences, 65% to 90% seen once. Sequencing of TCR beta was performed on blood CD8+ T cells and on blood CD4+ T cells. It was negative isolation that provided the CD8+ and CD4+ T cells, whereas TEMRA cells were enriched by FACS. Overall study findings and caveats: The TCR sequencing and HLA analysis in the study involved a relatively small number of individuals, as the study acknowledged.

The CDR3 is made up of 15 amino acids. CDR1 and CDR2 from the germline V gene are LGHDT and YNNKEL (reference sequence). With 5 bases removed from V and 4 bases from J, the gap between germline ends came to 17 bases. Concerning this clonotype itself: Its antigen is currently unknown.

The specimen was CD8+ T cells from PBMCs. V and J are TRBV3-1 and TRBJ1-1; no firm D call. The TCR sequence derives from a human donor with multiple sclerosis. The CDR3 bases are TGTGCCAGCAGCTCTATCCGGACCATAAGCACTGAAGCTTTCTTT. It codes for CASSSIRTISTEAFF.